The sequence of this TCR beta chain was determined in a study of blood T cell repertoires in COVID-19. In the authors' methods: Estimates of nucleated cell counts were drawn from the amplification of reference gene primers. Sequencing was performed with immunoSEQ multiplex PCR; in TCRdb, only in-frame clones are kept and a portion is missing. The D gene and trimming were derived from the DNA, and the V and J assignments and clone size from that table. The sample consists of about 240,000 clones, around 86% of them appearing once. The ends lost 7 bases at V and 4 bases at J; junction bases unmatched: 8. In germline, CDR1 is SGHTS, CDR2 YDEGEE. This CDR3 is built from 14 residues.

Sequencing used PBMCs or T cells enriched from blood (not recorded which). This TCR was sampled from a woman aged 40 to 50 with acute COVID-19. The V call is TRBV5-8, the J call TRBJ2-7; 10 bases agree with TRBD1. As DNA, the CDR3 is TGTGCCAGCGCCGAGAGGACAGGGGGTTACGAGCAGTACTTC. Protein: CASAERTGGYEQYF.